The 30 T cell receptor beta chains listed next were all sequenced from one sample in a study of blood T cell repertoires in COVID-19. The data were produced by immunoSEQ multiplex PCR, yet TCRdb's version contains in-frame clones alone and is incomplete. Seen here are tens of thousands of clones, around 89% observed once, and the top ten hold 5.5% to 7%. The material sequenced was peripheral blood. Receptors originate from a woman in her 70s with acute or convalescent COVID-19.

The chain couples TRBV27 to TRBJ2-3, with a possible D match to TRBD2 (7 bases). The CDR3 is made up of 15 amino acids. From germline, CDR1 is MNHEY and CDR2 SMNVEV (reference sequence). The V end was cut by 2 bases, the J end by 4 bases, with 13 bases between. The CDR3 region is CASSLEGGGPDTQYF. CDR3 nucleotide sequence: TGTGCCAGCAGTTTAGAGGGGGGGGGCCCAGATACGCAGTATTTT.

The chain employs TRBV19 and TRBJ1-5; 8 positions agree with TRBD1. The CDR3 has 16 amino acids. CDR1 LNHDA and CDR2 SQIVND come from the germline V gene (reference sequence). V shed 3 bases, J shed 3 bases, and the junction held 7 bases outside the gene matches. The CDR3 is CASSMSGTGYNQPQHF. Written as DNA, the CDR3 is TGTGCCAGTAGTATGAGCGGGACAGGTTACAATCAGCCCCAGCATTTT.

This clone has more than one count but fewer than ten. J is TRBJ1-2 and V is TRBV18; perhaps TRBD1 as D (5 bases). Trimming stripped 0 bases from V and 7 bases from J, with 18 bases between. Germline CDR1 KGHSH, CDR2 LQKENI. This CDR3 is built from 16 residues. The CDR3 sequence: CASSPPRQPVKSGYTF. In nucleotides, the CDR3 is TGTGCCAGCTCACCACCTAGACAGCCTGTAAAGTCTGGCTACACCTTC.

The chain recombines TRBV28 with TRBJ1-2; tentatively, D is TRBD1 (5 bases). V shed 6 bases and J shed 6 bases, with 8 bases lying between them. Germline V gene data show CDR1 as MDHEN and CDR2 as SYDVKM. CDR3 size: 11 residues. In DNA, the CDR3 is TGTGCCAGCAGATTCAGGGATGGCTACACCTTC. Translation: CASRFRDGYTF.

The chain couples TRBV6-2 or TRBV6-3 to TRBJ1-5; possible D gene TRBD1, 5 bases. With 0 bases removed from V and 5 bases from J, the gap between germline ends came to 8 bases. The CDR3 covers 14 residues. Germline V gene lookup returns CDR1 MNHEY and CDR2 SVGEGT. CDR3 nucleotide sequence: TGTGCCAGCAGTTACTCATGGGGGGATCAGCCCCAGCATTTT. Its protein is CASSYSWGDQPQHF.

The gene calls are TRBV28 and TRBJ1-1; TRBD1 is a possible D gene (6 bases). V was pared by 6 bases and J by 1 base, with 9 bases between. The CDR3 has 13 amino acids. CDR1 is MDHEN, CDR2 SYDVKM, per germline. CDR3 protein: CASRDRRNTEAFF. CDR3 in DNA: TGTGCCAGCAGAGACAGGAGGAACACTGAAGCTTTCTTT.

The chain recombines TRBV7-2 with TRBJ2-7; D is undetermined. The length of the CDR3 is 15 residues. CDR1 and CDR2 from the germline V gene are SGHTA and FQGNSA. Trimming removed 0 bases from V and 1 base from J, with 10 bases in between. Here the CDR3 DNA reads TGTGCCAGCAGCTTAGCCGGTTCAACGTCCTACGAGCAGTACTTC. This translates into CASSLAGSTSYEQYF. Full variable domain (outside the CDR3, taken from reference TRBV7-2 and TRBJ2-7): GAGVSQSPSNKVTEKGKDVELRCDPISGHTALYWYRQSLGQGLEFLIYFQGNSAPDKSGLPSDRFSAERTGGSVSTLTIQRTQQEDSAVYLCASSLAGSTSYEQYFGPGTRLTVT.

The genes are TRBV29-1 and TRBJ1-1; 9 bases align to TRBD1. With V trimmed by 8 bases and J by 2 bases, 6 bases remained unmatched. This CDR3 spans 13 amino acids. Germline V gene sequence: CDR1 SQVTM, CDR2 ANQGSEA. The chain's CDR3 is CSTNRGPNTEAFF. The CDR3 DNA reads TGCAGCACTAACAGGGGGCCTAACACTGAAGCTTTCTTT.

The chain employs TRBV6-2 or TRBV6-3 and TRBJ2-7; TRBD1 matches 8 bases. The CDR3 totals 14 residues. V shed 5 bases, J shed 2 bases, and the junction held 5 bases outside the gene matches. Germline lookup yields CDR1 MNHEY and CDR2 SVGEGT. The CDR3 here is CASSTTGVPYEQYF. In DNA form, the CDR3 reads TGTGCCAGCAGTACGACAGGGGTCCCCTACGAGCAGTACTTC.

The gene calls are TRBV15 and TRBJ1-1; a weak D match, TRBD1 (6 bases). Trimming removed 0 bases from V and 0 bases from J, with 23 bases in between. There are 20 residues in the CDR3. CDR1 and CDR2 (germline): LNHNV, YYDKDF (reference sequence). In nucleotides, the CDR3 is TGTGCCACCAGCAGAGATTCGAGGGGTGGGGGCAGAACCATGAACACTGAAGCTTTCTTT. It codes for CATSRDSRGGGRTMNTEAFF. Full variable domain (missing parts from reference TRBV15 and TRBJ1-1): DAMVIQNPRYQVTQFGKPVTLSCSQTLNHNVMYWYQQKSSQAPKLLFHYYDKDFNNEADTPDNFQSRRPNTSFCFLDIRSPGLGDTAMYLCATSRDSRGGGRTMNTEAFFGQGTRLTVV.

This chain connects TRBV3-1 (or the pseudogene TRBV3-2) to TRBJ1-1; maybe TRBD1 (5 bases). The CDR3 extends over 13 amino acids. The germline CDR1 and CDR2 sequences are LGHDT and YNNKEL (reference sequence). V was cut by 2 bases and J by 4 bases, with 8 bases left in between. CDR3: CASSQRGGTEAFF. CDR3 nucleotides: TGTGCCAGCAGCCAACGGGGGGGCACTGAAGCTTTCTTT.

This clone was seen a single time. This chain connects TRBV30 to TRBJ2-7; tentatively, D is TRBD1 (6 bases). The germline CDR1 and CDR2 sequences are GTSNPN and SVGIG (reference sequence). V gave up 4 bases and J gave up 2 bases, with 9 bases separating them. This CDR3 comprises 12 residues. This CDR3 reads CAWTGEAYEQYF. In DNA, the CDR3 is TGTGCCTGGACAGGGGAAGCCTACGAGCAGTACTTC. The whole variable domain, filled in from reference TRBV30 and TRBJ2-7, reads SQTIHQWPATLVQPVGSPLSLECTVEGTSNPNLYWYRQAAGRGLQLLFYSVGIGQISSEVPQNLSASRPQDRQFILSSKKLLLSDSGFYLCAWTGEAYEQYFGPGTRLTVT.

The chain is built from TRBV6-2 or TRBV6-3 and TRBJ1-4, with D unresolved. The CDR3 has 16 residues. With 2 bases removed from V and 0 bases from J, the gap between germline ends came to 10 bases. Germline V lookup: CDR1 MNHEY, CDR2 SVGEGT. In DNA form, the CDR3 reads TGTGCCAGCAGTTACAGTGGAGTTACAACTAATGAAAAACTGTTTTTT. Residues: CASSYSGVTTNEKLFF.

The chain employs TRBV29-1 and TRBJ2-4; a possible D gene is TRBD2 (5 bases). There are 12 residues in the CDR3. Looked up from germline, CDR1 is SQVTM and CDR2 is ANQGSEA. V was shortened by 5 bases and J by 10 bases, with 15 bases between the two germline ends. Here the CDR3 DNA reads TGCAGCGTTCTGGGGAAGAGGGCGATTCAGTACTTC. Its protein is CSVLGKRAIQYF.

The chain carries TRBV2 and TRBJ2-5, with a weak D call TRBD2 (6 bases). Germline CDR1 and CDR2: SNHLY and FYNNEI. V lost 4 bases and J 1 base, leaving 10 bases between the germline ends. The CDR3 is made up of 14 amino acids. Written as DNA, the CDR3 is TGTGCCAGCAGTGTACGGGGACTCCAAGAGACCCAGTACTTC. Translated, it gives CASSVRGLQETQYF.

The chain recombines TRBV15 with TRBJ2-5; possible D gene TRBD2, 6 bases. Per the germline V gene, CDR1 is LNHNV and CDR2 is YYDKDF (reference sequence). The CDR3 is made up of 14 amino acids. Trimming shortened V by 9 bases and J by 1 base, and 15 bases separated the two germline ends. The CDR3 here is CATSATSPQETQYF. The CDR3 DNA reads TGTGCCACTTCCGCTACTAGCCCCCAAGAGACCCAGTACTTC.

This chain uses TRBV28 with TRBJ2-1; D is unresolved. Germline V gene sequence: CDR1 MDHEN, CDR2 SYDVKM. The CDR3 sequence is 12 residues long. Trimming cost V 1 base and J 4 bases, with 2 bases left between them. DNA for the CDR3: TGTGCCAGCAGTTTATTATACAATGAGCAGTTCTTC. This sequence encodes CASSLLYNEQFF.

The chain recombines TRBV2 with TRBJ2-3; D remains ambiguous. Trimming shortened V by 5 bases and J by 4 bases, and 4 bases separated the two germline ends. This CDR3 comprises 11 residues. In germline, CDR1 is SNHLY, CDR2 FYNNEI. The CDR3, as DNA: TGTGCCAGCAGTCAGGCAGATACGCAGTATTTT. Translation: CASSQADTQYF.

This chain links TRBV6-5 with TRBJ1-1, with TRBD1 matching 8 bases. The CDR3 covers 15 residues. Germline CDR1 is MNHEY and CDR2 is SVGAGI. Trimming at V came to 6 bases and at J to 0 bases, leaving 6 bases not matched to a gene. The CDR3 region has the DNA TGTGCCAGCAGGAGGACAGGGACCATGAACACTGAAGCTTTCTTT. It specifies CASRRTGTMNTEAFF.

V is TRBV12-5 and J is TRBJ2-2, with 7 bases matching TRBD2. This CDR3 spans 14 amino acids. V dropped 7 bases and J dropped 4; count of bases not matched to a gene: 6. Germline CDR1 is LGHNT and CDR2 is FRNRAP. The CDR3 bases are TGTGCTAGTGCCGTGGGGGGGTCCACCGGGGAGCTGTTTTTT. It specifies CASAVGGSTGELFF.

This chain joins TRBV2 and TRBJ1-6; 10 bases agree with TRBD1. CDR1 is SNHLY, CDR2 FYNNEI, per germline. V trimming: 5 bases; J trimming: 9 bases; junction bases outside the gene matches: 4. The CDR3 covers 14 residues. This chain's CDR3 is CASSLRDRGSPLHF. In DNA, the CDR3 is TGTGCCAGCAGTCTCCGGGACAGGGGTTCACCCCTCCACTTT.

The chain joins TRBV7-2 to TRBJ1-2; 8 positions agree with TRBD1. V gave up 1 base and J gave up 2 bases; unmatched junction bases: 12. CDR3 size: 18 residues. CDR1 and CDR2 from the germline V gene are SGHTA and FQGNSA. The CDR3: CASSLVIGRQGANYGYTF. CDR3 bases: TGTGCCAGCAGCTTAGTGATAGGTCGGCAGGGGGCGAACTATGGCTACACCTTC.

The chain combines TRBV7-2 with TRBJ1-2, with 7 bases matching TRBD1. Germline loops: CDR1 SGHTA, CDR2 FQGNSA. V lost 6 bases, J lost 1 base, and 2 bases stayed unmatched. The CDR3 sequence is 13 residues long. The CDR3 DNA reads TGTGCCAGCAGTTCAGGGGGTAACTATGGCTACACCTTC. Its translation is CASSSGGNYGYTF. The variable domain in full, completed from reference TRBV7-2 and TRBJ1-2, reads GAGVSQSPSNKVTEKGKDVELRCDPISGHTALYWYRQSLGQGLEFLIYFQGNSAPDKSGLPSDRFSAERTGGSVSTLTIQRTQQEDSAVYLCASSSGGNYGYTFGSGTRLTVV.

The chain uses TRBV7-8 and TRBJ1-5; TRBD1 might be the D (6 bases). Trimming removed 5 bases from V and 2 bases from J, with 13 bases in between. Germline V gene lookup returns CDR1 SGHVS and CDR2 FQNEAQ. CDR3 length equals 15 residues. CDR3 in DNA: TGTGCCAGCAGCCCCACAGGGAATGGCAATCAGCCCCAGCATTTT. Its protein is CASSPTGNGNQPQHF.

This rearrangement joins TRBV7-2 to TRBJ2-1, with D perhaps TRBD2 (5 bases). The V gene lost 5 bases and the J gene lost 5 bases, with 10 bases spanning the gap. CDR3 length: 13 amino acids. Germline V CDR1 and CDR2: SGHTA, FQGNSA. This CDR3 is CASSPGMNNEQFF. DNA for the CDR3: TGTGCCAGCAGCCCCGGGATGAACAATGAGCAGTTCTTC.

This clone was recorded a few times. The chain recombines TRBV27 with TRBJ1-2; no reliable D call. The V end was cut by 2 bases, the J end by 8 bases, with 12 bases between. The CDR3 is made up of 13 amino acids. Germline CDR1 MNHEY, CDR2 SMNVEV (reference sequence). The CDR3: CASSLTQSVGYTF. CDR3 DNA sequence: TGTGCCAGCAGTTTAACACAGTCGGTCGGCTACACCTTC.

This chain links TRBV9 with TRBJ2-5; weak D call: TRBD2 (6 bases). Germline assignment: CDR1 SGDLS and CDR2 YYNGEE. The CDR3 is made up of 13 amino acids. V was pared by 4 bases and J by 2 bases, with 9 bases between. The CDR3 protein is CASSTGLQETQYF. The CDR3 DNA follows: TGTGCCAGCAGCACCGGACTACAAGAGACCCAGTACTTC.

The CDR3 reads CASSYSIEPIDYGYTF. CDR3 nucleotide sequence: TGTGCCAGCAGCTATTCGATCGAGCCCATTGACTATGGCTACACCTTC. This sequence joins TRBV28 and TRBJ1-2; D is uncertain. V gave up 6 bases and J gave up 3 bases, with 20 bases separating them. Germline CDR1 MDHEN, CDR2 SYDVKM. The CDR3 sequence is 16 residues long.

The chain links TRBV3-1 (or the pseudogene TRBV3-2) to TRBJ2-6, with D unclear. From germline, CDR1 is LGHDT and CDR2 YNNKEL (reference sequence). Between the trimmed V and J ends, which lost 8 bases and 0 bases, there was a span of 5 bases. CDR3 length equals 13 residues. The CDR3, as DNA: TGTGCCAGCGGGCTCTCTGGGGCCAACGTCCTGACTTTC. This codes for CASGLSGANVLTF.

As DNA, the CDR3 is TGTGCCAGTAGTATAGGACAGGCGAGCTACGAGCAGTACTTC. As protein: CASSIGQASYEQYF. The gene calls are TRBV9 and TRBJ2-7, with TRBD1 identical over 7 bases. Germline V gene data show CDR1 as SGDLS and CDR2 as YYNGEE. The V segment lost 8 bases and the J segment 3 bases; nucleotides outside the gene matches: 11. This CDR3 comprises 14 residues.